This TCR beta chain originates from a study of identical twins. Broader study findings: Modelling approaches yielded underestimates of out-of-frame TCR alpha sharing between monozygotic twins. Abundant cord blood beta clonotypes carried fewer insertions; memory repertoires showed none.

From the 5' RACE reads, TCRdb called clonotypes with MiXCR, one entry per CDR3 protein. Here the sample spans more than 1.5 million distinct CDR3 sequences, roughly 35% being singletons. Germline V CDR1 and CDR2: LGHNA, YNFKEQ. Unmatched junction bases numbered 6, after V lost 4 bases and J lost 6 bases. The CDR3 totals 14 residues. A remark on this clonotype: Its antigen is still unknown.

Healthy Caucasians were all of the donors. Specimen: cord blood. This TCR was recovered from a newborn girl in good health. This chain joins TRBV4-2 and TRBJ2-7; 10 nucleotides align to TRBD1. The CDR3 loop is CASSRAGTGVEQYF. DNA for the CDR3: TGTGCCAGCAGCCGCGCGGGGACAGGGGTCGAGCAGTACTTC.